Only a few counts were recorded for the clone carrying this T cell receptor beta chain. The data originate from a study of neurological immune-mediated disorders. TCRdb independently ran MiXCR on the 5' RACE reads; one entry per CDR3 protein. This sample has 55,000 to 85,000 distinct CDR3 sequences; 3.2% occur once, and the top ten carry roughly 5.2%. CDR1 and CDR2 from the germline V gene are SGHVS and FNYEAQ. The V gene lost 1 base and the J gene lost 5 bases, with 8 bases spanning the gap. The CDR3 sequence is 13 residues long. The TCR was taken from a woman in her fifties or sixties with multiple sclerosis. This rearrangement joins TRBV7-6 to TRBJ2-5; D gene uncertain. The sequencing input was PBMCs. The DNA for the CDR3 is TGTGCCAGCAGCTTAGACCGGTGGGAGACCCAGTACTTC. This encodes CASSLDRWETQYF.